This T cell receptor (beta chain) was sequenced in a study of response to subunit inactivated influenza vaccine. CDR3 length: 16 amino acids. V gave up 6 bases and J gave up 2 bases, with 17 bases separating them. Germline values: CDR1 ENHRY, CDR2 SYGVKD. TCRdb passed the RT-PCR reads through MiXCR, listing each CDR3 protein once. The sample lists around 520,000 distinct CDR3 sequences; 10% to 15% were seen once. The V call is TRBV10-3, the J call TRBJ2-1; D is possibly TRBD2 (5 bases). Sequenced here: PBMCs from blood, sampled on the day of vaccination. The TCR was taken from a man between 45 and 60 years old who received an inactivated influenza vaccine. The CDR3 DNA sequence: TGTGCCATCAGCTCTCGGGGTCTTTTCGCCTACAATGAGCAGTTCTTC. Translated, it gives CAISSRGLFAYNEQFF.